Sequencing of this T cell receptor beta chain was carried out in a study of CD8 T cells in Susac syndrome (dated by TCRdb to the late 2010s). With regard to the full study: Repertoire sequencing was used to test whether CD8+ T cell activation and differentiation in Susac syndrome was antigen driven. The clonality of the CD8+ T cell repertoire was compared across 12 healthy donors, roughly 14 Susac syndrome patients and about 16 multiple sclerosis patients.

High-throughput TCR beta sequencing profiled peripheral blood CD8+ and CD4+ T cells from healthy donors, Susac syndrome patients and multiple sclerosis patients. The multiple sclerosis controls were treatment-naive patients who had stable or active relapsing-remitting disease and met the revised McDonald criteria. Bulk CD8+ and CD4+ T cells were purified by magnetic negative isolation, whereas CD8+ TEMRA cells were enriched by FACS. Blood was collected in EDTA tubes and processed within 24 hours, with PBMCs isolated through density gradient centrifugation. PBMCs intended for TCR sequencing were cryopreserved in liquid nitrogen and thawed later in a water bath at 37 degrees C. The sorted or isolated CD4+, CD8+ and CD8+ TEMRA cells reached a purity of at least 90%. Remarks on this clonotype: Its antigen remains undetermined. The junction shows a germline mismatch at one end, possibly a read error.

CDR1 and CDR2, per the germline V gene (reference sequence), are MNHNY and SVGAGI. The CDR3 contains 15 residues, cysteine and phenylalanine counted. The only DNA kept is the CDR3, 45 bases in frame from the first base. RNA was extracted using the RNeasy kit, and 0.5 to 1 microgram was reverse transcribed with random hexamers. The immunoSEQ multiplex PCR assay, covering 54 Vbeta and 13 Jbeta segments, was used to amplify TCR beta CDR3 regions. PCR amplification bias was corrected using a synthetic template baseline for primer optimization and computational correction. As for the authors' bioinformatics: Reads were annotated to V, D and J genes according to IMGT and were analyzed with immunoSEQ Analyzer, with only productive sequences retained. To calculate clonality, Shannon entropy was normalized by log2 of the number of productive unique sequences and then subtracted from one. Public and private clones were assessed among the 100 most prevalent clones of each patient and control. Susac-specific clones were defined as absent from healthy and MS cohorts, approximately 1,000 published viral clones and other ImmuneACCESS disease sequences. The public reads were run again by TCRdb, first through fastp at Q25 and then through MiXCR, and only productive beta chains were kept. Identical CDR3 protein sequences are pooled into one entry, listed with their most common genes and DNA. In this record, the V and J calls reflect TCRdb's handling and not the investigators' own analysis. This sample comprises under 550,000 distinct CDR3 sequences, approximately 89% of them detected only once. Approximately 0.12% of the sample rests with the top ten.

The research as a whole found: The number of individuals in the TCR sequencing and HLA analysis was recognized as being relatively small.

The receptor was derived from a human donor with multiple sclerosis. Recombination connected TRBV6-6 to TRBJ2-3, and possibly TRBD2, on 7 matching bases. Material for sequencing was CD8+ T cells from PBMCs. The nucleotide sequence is TGTGCTAGCACTTACGGGGGGCGCGAACGAGATACGCAGTATTTT. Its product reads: CASTYGGRERDTQYF.